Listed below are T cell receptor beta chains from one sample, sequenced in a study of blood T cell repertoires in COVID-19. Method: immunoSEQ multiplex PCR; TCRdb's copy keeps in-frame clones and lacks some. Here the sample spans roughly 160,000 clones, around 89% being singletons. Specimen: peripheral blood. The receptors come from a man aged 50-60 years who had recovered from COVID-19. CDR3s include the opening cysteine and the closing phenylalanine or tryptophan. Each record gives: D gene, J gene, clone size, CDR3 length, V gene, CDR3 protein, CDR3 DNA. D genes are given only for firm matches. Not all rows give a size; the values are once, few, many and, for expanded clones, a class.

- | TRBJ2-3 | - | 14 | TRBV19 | CASSQVRSGDTQYF | TGTGCCAGTAGTCAGGTGAGGAGCGGAGATACGCAGTATTTT
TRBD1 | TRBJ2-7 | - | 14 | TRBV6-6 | CASSLGQVPYEQYF | TGTGCCAGCAGTCTGGGACAGGTTCCCTACGAGCAGTACTTC
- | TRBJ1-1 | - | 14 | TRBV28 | CASSYRGAGTEAFF | TGTGCCAGCAGTTATCGGGGGGCGGGCACTGAAGCTTTCTTT
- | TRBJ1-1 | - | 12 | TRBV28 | CASSLLGQKAFF | TGTGCCAGCAGTTTATTAGGACAGAAAGCTTTCTTT
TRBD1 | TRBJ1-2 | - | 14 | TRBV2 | CASSESTGSYGYTF | TGTGCCAGCAGTGAATCGACAGGGAGCTATGGCTACACCTTC
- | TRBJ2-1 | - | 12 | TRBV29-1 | CSVEPGYNEQFF | TGCAGCGTTGAACCAGGCTACAATGAGCAGTTCTTC
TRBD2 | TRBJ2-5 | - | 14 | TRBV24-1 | CATMGLAGGETQYF | TGTGCCACCATGGGACTAGCGGGAGGAGAGACCCAGTACTTC
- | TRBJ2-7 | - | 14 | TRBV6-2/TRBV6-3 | CASSYPAGDYEQYF | TGTGCCAGCAGTTATCCAGCGGGTGACTACGAGCAGTACTTC
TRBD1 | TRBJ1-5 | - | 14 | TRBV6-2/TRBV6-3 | CASSQQGARQPQHF | TGTGCCAGCAGTCAACAGGGGGCGCGTCAGCCCCAGCATTTT
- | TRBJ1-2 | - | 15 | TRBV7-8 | CASSLAVASNYGYTF | TGTGCCAGCAGCTTAGCGGTAGCTTCTAACTATGGCTACACCTTC
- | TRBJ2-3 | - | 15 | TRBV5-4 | CASRGEVGSTDTQYF | TGTGCCAGCAGGGGGGAGGTAGGGAGCACAGATACGCAGTATTTT
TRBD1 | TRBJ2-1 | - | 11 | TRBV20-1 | CSLSTGDEQFF | TGCAGTCTATCGACAGGGGATGAGCAGTTCTTC
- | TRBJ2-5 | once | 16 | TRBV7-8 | CASSHHSQGDWETQYF | TGTGCCAGCAGCCACCACTCCCAGGGTGACTGGGAGACCCAGTACTTC
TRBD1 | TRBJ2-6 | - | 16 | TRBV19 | CASSRRGSAGANVLTF | TGTGCCAGTAGTCGCAGGGGGTCGGCGGGGGCCAACGTCCTGACTTTC
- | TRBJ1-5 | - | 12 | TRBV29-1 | CSVGGGNQPQHF | TGCAGCGTTGGAGGTGGCAATCAGCCCCAGCATTTT
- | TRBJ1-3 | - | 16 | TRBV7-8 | CASSLALGTPGNTIYF | TGTGCCAGCAGCTTAGCGCTTGGGACTCCCGGAAACACCATATATTTT
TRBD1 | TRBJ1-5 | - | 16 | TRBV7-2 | CASSLDRGGSNQPQHF | TGTGCCAGCAGCTTAGACAGGGGGGGGAGCAATCAGCCCCAGCATTTT
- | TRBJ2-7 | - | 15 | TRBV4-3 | CASSQSPDNSYEQYF | TGCGCCAGCAGCCAAAGTCCCGACAACTCCTACGAGCAGTACTTC
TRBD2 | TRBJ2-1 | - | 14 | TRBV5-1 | CASSLASGTNEQFF | TGCGCCAGCAGCTTGGCTAGCGGGACCAATGAGCAGTTCTTC
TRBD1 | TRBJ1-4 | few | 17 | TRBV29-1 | CSVDGGQGQTTNEKLFF | TGCAGCGTTGATGGAGGACAGGGTCAGACAACTAATGAAAAACTGTTTTTT
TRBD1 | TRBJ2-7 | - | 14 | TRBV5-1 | CASSLENRGLEQYF | TGCGCCAGCAGCTTGGAAAACAGGGGGCTTGAGCAGTACTTC
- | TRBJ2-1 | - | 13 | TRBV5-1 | CASSFLGENEQFF | TGCGCCAGCAGCTTCCTGGGAGAGAATGAGCAGTTCTTC
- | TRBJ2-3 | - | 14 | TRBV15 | CATSRDIATDTQYF | TGTGCCACCAGCAGAGATATAGCAACAGATACGCAGTATTTT
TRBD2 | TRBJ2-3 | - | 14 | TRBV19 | CASSSRRGADTQYF | TGTGCCAGTAGTTCCCGTCGGGGGGCAGATACGCAGTATTTT
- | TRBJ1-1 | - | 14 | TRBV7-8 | CASSLKAAETEAFF | TGTGCCAGCAGCTTAAAGGCAGCGGAGACTGAAGCTTTCTTT
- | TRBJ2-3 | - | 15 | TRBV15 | CATSYRDPSWGTQYF | TGTGCCACCAGCTACCGGGATCCCTCATGGGGTACGCAGTATTTT
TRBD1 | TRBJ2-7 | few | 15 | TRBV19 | CASSPDRGTSYEQYF | TGTGCCAGTAGTCCGGACAGGGGGACGTCCTACGAGCAGTACTTC
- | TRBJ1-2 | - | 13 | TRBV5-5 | CASSLSGEYGYTF | TGTGCCAGCAGCTTGAGCGGAGAATATGGCTACACCTTC
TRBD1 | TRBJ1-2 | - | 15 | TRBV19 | CASSRPQGAQRGYTF | TGTGCCAGTAGTAGGCCGCAGGGGGCTCAACGCGGCTACACCTTC
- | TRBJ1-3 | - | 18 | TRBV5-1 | CASRGSLGPSNSGNTIYF | TGCGCCAGCAGAGGTAGTTTGGGGCCTTCTAACTCTGGAAACACCATATATTTT
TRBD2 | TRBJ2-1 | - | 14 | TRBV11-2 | CASSSSGRANEQFF | TGTGCCAGCAGCTCTAGCGGGAGGGCCAATGAGCAGTTCTTC
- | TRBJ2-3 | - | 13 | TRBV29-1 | CSVDGGGGNTQYF | TGCAGCGTTGACGGAGGAGGCGGGAATACGCAGTATTTT
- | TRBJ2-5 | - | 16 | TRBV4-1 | CASSLLGPGFGETQYF | TGCGCCAGCAGCCTCCTGGGCCCAGGGTTTGGAGAGACCCAGTACTTC
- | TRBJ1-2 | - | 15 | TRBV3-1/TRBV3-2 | CASSSLGGDHYGYTF | TGTGCCAGCAGCTCGCTCGGGGGGGATCACTATGGCTACACCTTC
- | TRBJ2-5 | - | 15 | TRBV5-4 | CASSYPEGPGGTQYF | TGTGCCAGCAGCTACCCCGAGGGTCCCGGAGGGACCCAGTACTTC
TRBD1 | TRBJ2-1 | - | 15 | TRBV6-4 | CASSDGQGEGNEQFF | TGTGCCAGCAGTGACGGCCAGGGGGAAGGCAATGAGCAGTTCTTC
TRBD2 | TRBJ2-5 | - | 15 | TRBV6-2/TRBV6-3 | CASSYGGGAEGTQYF | TGTGCCAGCAGTTACGGCGGGGGGGCGGAAGGGACCCAGTACTTC
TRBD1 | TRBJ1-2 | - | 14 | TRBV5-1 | CASSQGQGSGGYTF | TGCGCCAGCAGCCAGGGACAGGGATCGGGTGGCTACACCTTC
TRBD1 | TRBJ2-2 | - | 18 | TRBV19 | CASSIFRTGVVWTGELFF | TGTGCCAGTAGTATTTTTCGGACAGGGGTTGTTTGGACCGGGGAGCTGTTTTTT
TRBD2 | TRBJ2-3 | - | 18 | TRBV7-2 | CASSREVWSGFDADTQYF | TGTGCCAGCAGCCGGGAGGTCTGGAGTGGGTTTGATGCAGATACGCAGTATTTT
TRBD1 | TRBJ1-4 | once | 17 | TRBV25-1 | CASSEFRGGQGHEKLFF | TGTGCCAGCAGTGAATTCCGGGGGGGACAGGGACATGAAAAACTGTTTTTT
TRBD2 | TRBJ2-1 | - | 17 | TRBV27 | CASSSSSGGLPYNEQFF | TGTGCCAGCAGTTCCTCTAGCGGGGGGCTGCCCTACAATGAGCAGTTCTTC